This passage covers 31 T cell receptor beta chains from one sample sequenced in a study of OX40 agonist ivuxolimab in advanced cancers. Generated by immunoSEQ multiplex PCR, the TCRdb table keeps only in-frame clones and is missing some. The sample consists of more than 30,000 clones, about 81% of them appearing once. The material sequenced was CD4+ or CD8+ T cells sorted from blood, taken in a trial of the OX40 agonist ivuxolimab. These receptor sequences come from an adult with an advanced solid tumor such as melanoma, head and neck, liver or kidney cancer.

A few counts support this clone. J is TRBJ1-2 and V is TRBV27; D not certain. This CDR3 has 13 residues. The germline V gene encodes CDR1 MNHEY and CDR2 SMNVEV (reference sequence). V was pared by 6 bases and J by 3 bases, with 11 bases between. The CDR3 sequence is CASSPPRHYGYTF. The CDR3 region has the DNA TGTGCCAGCAGCCCACCCAGACACTATGGCTACACCTTC.

V and J are TRBV18 and TRBJ2-3, with D unresolved. Trimming took 2 bases from V and 0 from J, leaving 3 bases between them. The CDR3 spans 13 residues. CDR1 is KGHSH, CDR2 LQKENI, per germline. CDR3 coding DNA: TGTGCCAGCTCACCAGTTAGCACAGATACGCAGTATTTT. As protein: CASSPVSTDTQYF.

The chain joins TRBV9 to TRBJ1-2; TRBD1 is a possible D gene (5 bases). This CDR3 region has 15 residues. The germline gives CDR1 SGDLS, CDR2 YYNGEE. Trimming removed 0 bases at V and 0 bases at J, with 9 bases between. The CDR3 spells CASSVADRANYGYTF. CDR3 DNA: TGTGCCAGCAGCGTAGCCGACAGAGCTAACTATGGCTACACCTTC.

The V and J genes are TRBV6-6 and TRBJ2-1, with 8 bases that match TRBD2. The CDR3 length is 14 residues. Germline assignment: CDR1 MNHNY and CDR2 SVGAGI (reference sequence). V lost 6 bases to trimming and J lost 2 bases; unmatched junction nucleotides: 3. DNA of the CDR3: TGTGCCAGCAGAGCGGGAGCAACCTACAATGAGCAGTTCTTC. Encoded protein: CASRAGATYNEQFF.

CDR3: CASIDRGRYNSPLHF. The CDR3 nucleotides read TGTGCCAGCATCGACAGGGGGCGGTATAATTCACCCCTCCACTTT. This chain connects TRBV28 to TRBJ1-6, with 10 bases fitting TRBD1. This CDR3 contains 15 residues. After removal of 7 bases from V and 4 bases from J, the junction contained 4 bases not matched to a gene. Germline CDR1 is MDHEN and CDR2 is SYDVKM.

The chain joins TRBV28 to TRBJ1-1; TRBD1 is a possible D gene (5 bases). The germline CDR1 and CDR2 sequences are MDHEN and SYDVKM. V dropped 8 bases and J dropped 4 bases, with 17 bases sitting between them. CDR3 length: 14 residues. The CDR3, as DNA: TGTGCCAGCGCACGGGGCAGCTTCGGCACTGAAGCTTTCTTT. Translated, it gives CASARGSFGTEAFF.

This sequence joins TRBV7-9 and TRBJ2-1; D call uncertain. CDR3 length equals 15 residues. Germline lookup yields CDR1 SEHNR and CDR2 FQNEAQ (reference sequence). Between the trimmed V and J ends, which lost 4 bases and 1 base, there was a span of 11 bases. DNA of the CDR3: TGTGCCAGCAGCTCCCCATCGCTGTCCTACAATGAGCAGTTCTTC. Translated: CASSSPSLSYNEQFF.

V gene TRBV5-8 combines with J gene TRBJ1-5; weak D call: TRBD1 (5 bases). This CDR3 comprises 14 residues. Trimming removed 5 bases from V and 7 bases from J, with 16 bases in between. Germline values: CDR1 SGHTS, CDR2 YDEGEE. The CDR3 loop reads CASRLSGIPQPQHF. The CDR3 nucleotides read TGTGCCAGCAGGCTATCAGGGATCCCCCAGCCCCAGCATTTT.

This clone came up once. The chain links TRBV28 to TRBJ1-4; the match to TRBD1 covers 7 bases. Germline trimming cut 5 bases from V and 6 bases from J; bases unmatched to any gene: 6. CDR1 is MDHEN and CDR2 is SYDVKM in the germline V gene. This CDR3 is 14 amino acids long. CDR3 protein: CASSGRGGHEKLFF. The CDR3 region has the DNA TGTGCCAGCAGTGGGAGAGGGGGCCATGAAAAACTGTTTTTT.

The J gene is TRBJ1-2, the V gene TRBV28, with TRBD1 matching over 8 bases. The junction had 11 bases not matched to a gene; V was cut back by 6 bases and J by 8 bases. The CDR3 runs 14 residues. Germline values: CDR1 MDHEN, CDR2 SYDVKM. In DNA, the CDR3 is TGTGCCAGCAGCGAACAGGGGGTTAAAGGAGGCTACACCTTC. Its protein is CASSEQGVKGGYTF.

The gene calls are TRBV5-4 and TRBJ2-1, with 10 positions matching TRBD2. Germline V gene data show CDR1 as SGHNT and CDR2 as YYREEE (reference sequence). The CDR3 runs 15 residues. The J segment lost 12 bases and the V segment lost 3 bases, leaving 12 bases of the junction unmatched. The DNA for the CDR3 is TGTGCCAGCAGCTACGACAAAGCGGGGGGGCCTCGGCAGTTCTTC. Its translation: CASSYDKAGGPRQFF.

The V gene is TRBV11-2, the J gene TRBJ1-1; D is perhaps TRBD1 (6 bases). Trimming removed 4 bases from V and 7 bases from J, with 10 bases in between. This CDR3 has 12 amino acids. In germline, CDR1 is SGHAT, CDR2 FQNNGV. In nucleotides, the CDR3 is TGTGCCAGCAGCTATCCGACAGGTGAAGCTTTCTTT. It yields the protein CASSYPTGEAFF.

J is TRBJ2-7 and V is TRBV6-5; 9 bases agree with TRBD1. The germline V gene encodes CDR1 MNHEY and CDR2 SVGAGI. The CDR3 is 15 residues long. J lost 3 bases, V lost 3 bases, and 6 bases had no gene match. The CDR3 sequence: CASSYSGTGIYEQYF. CDR3 DNA: TGTGCCAGCAGTTATTCGGGGACAGGGATCTACGAGCAGTACTTC.

V gene TRBV5-1 combines with J gene TRBJ2-2, with no clear D. This CDR3 contains 17 residues. The V gene lost 2 bases and the J gene lost 3 bases, with 17 bases spanning the gap. Per the germline V gene, CDR1 is SGHRS and CDR2 is YFSETQ. The CDR3 protein is CASSLTPDRMDTGELFF. CDR3 nucleotides: TGCGCCAGCAGCTTAACCCCAGACCGGATGGACACCGGGGAGCTGTTTTTT.

V and J are TRBV5-1 and TRBJ1-3; 7 bases match TRBD1. Losses at the gene ends were 5 bases for V and 2 bases for J; bases not matched to a gene: 7. The CDR3 totals 15 residues. Germline CDR1 is SGHRS and CDR2 is YFSETQ. The CDR3 protein is CASSTAGTAGNTIYF. In DNA, the CDR3 is TGCGCCAGCAGTACGGCCGGGACAGCTGGAAACACCATATATTTT.

There are a few counts of this clone. The chain links TRBV28 to TRBJ1-1, with D unclear. Trimming stripped 5 bases from V and 4 bases from J, with 11 bases between. Looked up from germline, CDR1 is MDHEN and CDR2 is SYDVKM. The CDR3 length is 13 residues. As DNA, the CDR3 is TGTGCCAGCAGTACCACATGGTCCACTGAAGCTTTCTTT. Protein: CASSTTWSTEAFF.

This chain links TRBV5-1 with TRBJ2-2; 7 nucleotides align to TRBD2. This CDR3 region has 14 residues. V dropped 5 bases and J dropped 3; count of bases not matched to a gene: 4. CDR1 is SGHRS and CDR2 is YFSETQ in the germline V gene. CDR3 region: CASSFLADTGELFF. The CDR3 DNA reads as TGCGCCAGCAGTTTCCTAGCGGACACCGGGGAGCTGTTTTTT.

V usage is TRBV27 and J usage is TRBJ2-7; D call uncertain. With 5 bases removed from V and 3 bases from J, the gap between germline ends came to 5 bases. CDR3 length: 11 amino acids. The germline V gene has CDR1 MNHEY and CDR2 SMNVEV (reference sequence). The CDR3 reads CASSKNYEQYF. The CDR3 coding sequence is TGTGCCAGCAGTAAAAACTACGAGCAGTACTTC.

This chain connects TRBV20-1 to TRBJ2-4; D gene uncertain. V dropped 6 bases and J dropped 13 bases, with 16 bases sitting between them. Germline V CDR1 and CDR2: DFQATT, SNEGSKA (reference sequence). The CDR3 consists of 11 residues. DNA of the CDR3: TGCAGTGCCCCTAAGGCTCACGGACAGTACTTC. This gives the protein CSAPKAHGQYF.

The rearrangement links TRBV6-5 to TRBJ1-6, with a possible D match to TRBD1 (5 bases). The CDR3 is made up of 14 amino acids. Germline assignment: CDR1 MNHEY and CDR2 SVGAGI. Trimming cost V 2 bases and J 6 bases, with 8 bases left between them. The CDR3 loop reads CASSYGGSNSPLHF. In nucleotides, the CDR3 is TGTGCCAGCAGTTACGGGGGATCTAATTCACCCCTCCACTTT.

Comment on this clone: Distinct nucleotide sequences in the sample also encode this CDR3. The J gene is TRBJ1-3, the V gene TRBV7-2; no clear D. V shed 4 bases and J shed 0 bases, with 10 bases lying between them. CDR3 length: 15 amino acids. Germline lookup yields CDR1 SGHTA and CDR2 FQGNSA. The CDR3 region is CASSSRGNSGNTIYF. The CDR3 DNA reads as TGTGCCAGCAGCTCCCGCGGGAACTCTGGAAACACCATATATTTT.

This chain joins TRBV5-1 and TRBJ1-3; tentative D call: TRBD1 (5 bases). The CDR3 runs 15 residues. V lost 1 base and J 0 bases, leaving 8 bases between the germline ends. Looked up from germline, CDR1 is SGHRS and CDR2 is YFSETQ. In DNA form, the CDR3 reads TGCGCCAGCAGCTTGACAGGTCCCTCTGGAAACACCATATATTTT. As protein: CASSLTGPSGNTIYF.

The rearrangement joins TRBV2 to TRBJ1-1, with D hard to call. V gave up 4 bases and J gave up 1 base, with 13 bases separating them. Per the germline V gene, CDR1 is SNHLY and CDR2 is FYNNEI. The CDR3 covers 15 residues. The CDR3 loop is CASSANRGSNTEAFF. CDR3 DNA sequence: TGTGCCAGCAGTGCCAACAGAGGGTCGAACACTGAAGCTTTCTTT.

This clone was recorded a few times. The chain has TRBV2 and TRBJ2-1; D might be TRBD2 (6 bases). V was shortened by 8 bases and J by 5 bases, with 16 bases between the two germline ends. The length of the CDR3 is 14 residues. Germline V CDR1 and CDR2: SNHLY, FYNNEI. CDR3 protein: CASGYWGLNNEQFF. CDR3 bases: TGTGCCAGCGGGTACTGGGGACTTAACAATGAGCAGTTCTTC.

The chain carries TRBV14 and TRBJ2-7; weak D call: TRBD1 (5 bases). With 3 bases removed from V and 0 bases from J, the gap between germline ends came to 12 bases. This CDR3 contains 15 residues. Looked up from germline, CDR1 is SGHDN and CDR2 is FVKESK. The CDR3 reads CASSQVDSYSYEQYF. The CDR3 region has the DNA TGTGCCAGCAGCCAGGTAGACAGTTACTCCTACGAGCAGTACTTC.

This clone was seen more than once but under ten times. The chain couples TRBV30 to TRBJ1-2; D is perhaps TRBD1 (5 bases). The CDR3 is 14 residues long. The germline V gene has CDR1 GTSNPN and CDR2 SVGIG (reference sequence). The V end was cut by 4 bases, the J end by 3 bases, with 15 bases between. CDR3 residues: CAWTSQGRYYGYTF. CDR3 DNA: TGTGCCTGGACCTCCCAGGGCCGCTACTATGGCTACACCTTC.

The genes are TRBV11-2 and TRBJ2-7, with 8 bases fitting TRBD1. The CDR3 has 16 amino acids. The germline CDR1 and CDR2 sequences are SGHAT and FQNNGV. Germline trimming cut 3 bases from V and 5 bases from J; bases unmatched to any gene: 12. Here the CDR3 DNA reads TGTGCCAGCAGCTTGTGGGGCGACAGGGGTTTTGACGAGCAGTACTTC. As protein: CASSLWGDRGFDEQYF.

This clone was seen a few times. V usage is TRBV2 and J usage is TRBJ2-7; D may be TRBD1 (6 bases). The germline gives CDR1 SNHLY, CDR2 FYNNEI. There are 14 residues in the CDR3. The V and J ends lost 6 bases and 4 bases respectively, with 16 bases between them. This CDR3 reads CASSVASGTYEQYF. The DNA of the CDR3 is TGTGCCAGCAGCGTGGCTAGTGGGACATACGAGCAGTACTTC.

V and J are TRBV6-1 and TRBJ2-1, with D possibly TRBD2 on 6 matching bases. Germline V gene data show CDR1 as MNHNS and CDR2 as SASEGT. Trimming left V 2 bases short and J 4 bases short, with 12 bases between. CDR3 length: 15 amino acids. The CDR3 DNA follows: TGTGCCAGCAGTGAATTCGCGGGGACTTACAATGAGCAGTTCTTC. It yields the protein CASSEFAGTYNEQFF.

This clone is deemed medium-sized (0.01 to 0.1%). This chain joins TRBV4-1 and TRBJ1-6; D call uncertain. The CDR3 has 17 residues. Trimming removed 0 bases from V and 9 bases from J, with 18 bases in between. Germline CDR1 is MGHRA and CDR2 is YSYEKL. CDR3 sequence (DNA): TGCGCCAGCAGCCAAGATCTAGTGGTCTCGTCTGGTTCACCCCTCCACTTT. It yields the protein CASSQDLVVSSGSPLHF.

The chain has TRBV15 and TRBJ1-5, with D hard to call. The CDR3 extends over 16 amino acids. The germline gives CDR1 LNHNV, CDR2 YYDKDF (reference sequence). Trimming pared 1 base from V and 7 bases from J, leaving 17 bases between. CDR3 coding DNA: TGTGCCACCAGCAGAGGGACCGACTTAATTATACAGCCCCAGCATTTT. This codes for CATSRGTDLIIQPQHF.